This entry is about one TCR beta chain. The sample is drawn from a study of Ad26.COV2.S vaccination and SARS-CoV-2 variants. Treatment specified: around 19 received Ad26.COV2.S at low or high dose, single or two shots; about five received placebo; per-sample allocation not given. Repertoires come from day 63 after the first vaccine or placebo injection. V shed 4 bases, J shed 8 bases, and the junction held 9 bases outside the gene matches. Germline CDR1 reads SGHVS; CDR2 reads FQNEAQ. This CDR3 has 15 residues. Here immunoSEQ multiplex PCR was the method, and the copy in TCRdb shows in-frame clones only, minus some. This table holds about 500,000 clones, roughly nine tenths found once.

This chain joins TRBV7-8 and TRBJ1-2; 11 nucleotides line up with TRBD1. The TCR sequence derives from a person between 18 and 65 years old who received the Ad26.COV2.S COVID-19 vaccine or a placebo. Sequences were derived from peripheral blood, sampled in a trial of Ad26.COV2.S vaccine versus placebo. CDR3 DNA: TGTGCCAGCAGCTCCGCTGGACAGGGGGCTTCCGGCTACACCTTC. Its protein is CASSSAGQGASGYTF. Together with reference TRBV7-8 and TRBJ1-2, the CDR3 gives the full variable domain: GAGVSQSPRYKVAKRGQDVALRCDPISGHVSLFWYQQALGQGPEFLTYFQNEAQLDKSGLPSDRFFAERPEGSVSTLKIQRTQQEDSAVYLCASSSAGQGASGYTFGSGTRLTVV.